This T cell receptor (beta chain) is drawn from a study of cytomegalovirus exposure and HLA in healthy donors. The study, taken as a whole, reports: Listed as cytomegalovirus-associated were 150 to 200 TCR beta chains.

Use of 60 Vbeta and 13 Jbeta primers characterized the PCR. TCRdb keeps only in-frame clones here, not all; method: immunoSEQ multiplex PCR. The repertoire holds roughly 150,000 clones, with approximately 81% as singletons. As regards this clone: Its target is unknown.

The sequence was obtained from a woman between 35 and 50 years old in good health and CMV-seropositive. Sequencing was done on a sample of PBMCs.

CDR3 DNA: TGTGCCAGCAGGGCGGGGGGCATAAGGAATGAGCAGTTCTTC. Its protein is CASRAGGIRNEQFF. V usage is TRBV28 and J usage is TRBJ2-1, with TRBD2 matching over 8 bases. Germline V gives CDR1 MDHEN, CDR2 SYDVKM. V trimming: 6 bases; J trimming: 7 bases; junction bases outside the gene matches: 8. The CDR3 is 14 residues long.